A selection of T cell receptor beta chains follows, all from one sample in a study of OX40 agonist ivuxolimab in advanced cancers. Sequencing used immunoSEQ multiplex PCR; TCRdb keeps in-frame clones, though not all of them. The sample lists 56,000 or so clones, about 82% occurring once. The specimen comprised CD4+ or CD8+ T cells sorted from blood, sampled in a trial of the OX40 agonist ivuxolimab. These receptors came from an adult with an advanced solid tumor such as melanoma, head and neck, liver or kidney cancer. The CDR3 runs from the conserved cysteine through the conserved F or W. Fields, in order: CDR3 protein, V gene, clone size. Size is omitted from some rows. Given values are once, few, many or a class for expanded clones.

CASSTTRADTEAFF,TRBV7-3,-
CASSQGPGQGVSGAKDTQYF,TRBV4-2,-
CASSFGLDEQFF,TRBV13,-
CAWSWAQGTNTEAFF,TRBV30,-
CASSPGQGTSGELFF,TRBV5-6,-
CASSPSKDRGAGGYTF,TRBV4-3,-
CASSFGQREVEKLFF,TRBV5-1,-
CASSPNRLAGGAGELFF,TRBV4-1,-
CASSAEVGGGPLSYNEQFF,TRBV4-2,-
CASSQAAVAGRTYEQYF,TRBV4-3,-
CASSRSGEGNEQYF,TRBV5-1,-
CSVGGTETNEKLFF,TRBV29-1,-
CASSQAPKETQYF,TRBV14,-
CASSEGQNEQYF,TRBV6-1,-
CSVWGLVPREQYF,TRBV29-1,once
CASSIGFSRYSNQPQHF,TRBV19,-
CASSVGQWEKAQRPYEQYF,TRBV13,-
CASGGPGGNTEAFF,TRBV5-1,-
CASVGGYNSPLHF,TRBV7-8,-
CAWGTGTGGNGREKLFF,TRBV30,once
CSVEPGGGFGYTF,TRBV29-1,-
CAISGQQGAGSTDTQYF,TRBV10-3,-
CASSPPAGRGGYTF,TRBV18,-
CASSLLSGQPQHF,TRBV11-2,-
CASSPAVGGPYEQYF,TRBV7-2,-
CASSLVGQGGSYNSPLHF,TRBV5-4,-
CASSPGGPNTEAFF,TRBV5-1,once
CASSQDITNTEAFF,TRBV14,-
CASSLWPQGAREQYF,TRBV7-2,few
CSVEYRGLYEQYF,TRBV29-1,-
CASSVAEGRIEAFF,TRBV9,few
CASSLAGDEGFF,TRBV5-1,-
CASSEQGGGQPQHF,TRBV6-1,-
CASSYSSGANVLTF,TRBV28,once
CSVALGSPTKQYF,TRBV29-1,-
CASSGEVGNTEAFF,TRBV6-1,few
CSARREGEAFF,TRBV20-1,few
CASSPTPAGDPGYF,TRBV7-3,-
CASSLSPDNLQPQHF,TRBV18,-
CASSPVGGLTDTQYF,TRBV7-7,once
CASKNRDRLQETQYF,TRBV6-5,once
CASSQEGQAGHGYTF,TRBV4-2,-
CASSYRQLRDRNEQFF,TRBV5-6,-
CASSDLPVNTGELFF,TRBV7-9,few
CASSLGQQETQYF,TRBV5-1,-
CASSHMGQSSSSKNIQYF,TRBV11-2,-
CASSRGRESGYTF,TRBV7-9,-
CASSLWTGPYEQYF,TRBV7-2,-
CASRPPGQSTEAFF,TRBV25-1,-
CATWTVSSYNEQFF,TRBV28,few
CASSFASSPLHF,TRBV4-3,-
CASSLDQETQYF,TRBV7-2,-
CASSPIRMVGTGGEGNQPQHF,TRBV7-8,-
CSVLKLQGVGYEQYF,TRBV29-1,-
CASSPSGTGGRGYTF,TRBV5-3,-
CASSPGTGVYEQYF,TRBV6-6,-
CASSPPRTANYGYTF,TRBV19,-
CASSFLGKGGTRSYEQYF,TRBV13,-